This entry lists 20 T cell receptor beta chains sequenced from one sample in a study of cytomegalovirus exposure and HLA in healthy donors. The PCR ran on 60 Vbeta and 13 Jbeta primers. Profiled with immunoSEQ multiplex PCR; TCRdb holds only in-frame clones, not every one. This table holds around 220,000 clones, around 85% found once. The sequenced material came from PBMCs. The receptors were gathered from a girl aged 2 to 10 in good health and CMV-seronegative.

CDR3 in DNA: TGTGCCAGCAGCTTAGGTACGGGAGGGTACCTCTCCTACAATGAGCAGTTCTTC. It yields the protein CASSLGTGGYLSYNEQFF. This chain joins TRBV7-8 and TRBJ2-1, with 8 bases aligning to TRBD2. Germline trimming cut 1 base from V and 0 bases from J; bases unmatched to any gene: 8. In germline, CDR1 is SGHVS, CDR2 FQNEAQ. The CDR3 has 18 amino acids.

V and J are TRBV11-1 and TRBJ1-6, with 11 bases that match TRBD1. This CDR3 has 14 residues. V was pared by 5 bases and J by 8 bases, with 2 bases of the junction left unmatched. Germline-derived CDR1 and CDR2 are SGHAT and FQDESV (reference sequence). This chain's CDR3 is CASSRDRGDSPLHF. CDR3 bases: TGTGCCAGCAGCAGGGACAGGGGGGATTCACCCCTCCACTTT.

This clone was observed once. J is TRBJ2-2 and V is TRBV10-3; TRBD1 matches 12 bases. There are 17 residues in the CDR3. Germline V lookup: CDR1 ENHRY, CDR2 SYGVKD. V was clipped by 1 base and J by 2 bases; unmatched bases: 2. CDR3 nucleotide sequence: TGTGCCATCAGTGAGTGGGGACAGGGGGCTAACACCGGGGAGCTGTTTTTT. It codes for CAISEWGQGANTGELFF.

CDR3 protein: CASSPRFPGSGINEQFF. CDR3 in DNA: TGTGCCAGCTCACCACGTTTTCCAGGTAGTGGCATTAATGAGCAGTTCTTC. The chain has TRBV18 and TRBJ2-1; D ambiguous. With 1 base removed from V and 7 bases from J, the gap between germline ends came to 20 bases. This CDR3 is 17 amino acids long. CDR1 is KGHSH, CDR2 LQKENI, per germline. Full variable domain (outside the CDR3, taken from reference TRBV18 and TRBJ2-1): NAGVMQNPRHLVRRRGQEARLRCSPMKGHSHVYWYRQLPEEGLKFMVYLQKENIIDESGMPKERFSAEFPKEGPSILRIQQVVRGDSAAYFCASSPRFPGSGINEQFFGPGTRLTVL.

The rearrangement joins TRBV4-1 to TRBJ1-4; D is ambiguous. Looked up from germline, CDR1 is MGHRA and CDR2 is YSYEKL. The CDR3 totals 18 residues. The V and J ends lost 1 base and 4 bases respectively, with 19 bases between them. The CDR3 reads CASSQGLVRAGGNEKLFF. As DNA, the CDR3 is TGCGCCAGCAGCCAAGGATTGGTTCGGGCAGGAGGTAATGAAAAACTGTTTTTT.

The rearrangement joins TRBV4-1 to TRBJ1-1, with D tentatively TRBD1 (5 bases). The germline V gene has CDR1 MGHRA and CDR2 YSYEKL. With 1 base removed from V and 3 bases from J, the gap between germline ends came to 18 bases. The CDR3 extends over 17 amino acids. CDR3 in amino acids: CASSQVGYSGWDTEAFF. The CDR3 nucleotides read TGCGCCAGCAGCCAAGTGGGTTATTCAGGGTGGGACACTGAAGCTTTCTTT.

This rearrangement joins TRBV5-5 to TRBJ1-5; D is undetermined. Per the germline V gene, CDR1 is SGHKS and CDR2 is YYEKEE (reference sequence). V was trimmed by 2 bases and J by 0 bases, leaving 6 bases between them. The CDR3 has 14 residues. Here the CDR3 DNA reads TGTGCCAGCAGCTTTGGCTTTAGCAATCAGCCCCAGCATTTT. It specifies CASSFGFSNQPQHF.

The J gene is TRBJ2-1, the V gene TRBV7-3; 7 positions match TRBD1. The J segment lost 8 bases and the V segment lost 5 bases, leaving 6 bases of the junction unmatched. Germline CDR1 SGHTA, CDR2 FQGTGA. This CDR3 comprises 13 residues. The CDR3 DNA reads as TGTGCCAGCAGCATTGACAGGGATCATGAGCAGTTCTTC. Protein product: CASSIDRDHEQFF. Full variable domain (missing parts from reference TRBV7-3 and TRBJ2-1): GAGVSQTPSNKVTEKGKYVELRCDPISGHTALYWYRQSLGQGPEFLIYFQGTGAADDSGLPNDRFFAVRPEGSVSTLKIQRTERGDSAVYLCASSIDRDHEQFFGPGTRLTVL.

The J gene is TRBJ1-1, the V gene TRBV5-4; weak D call: TRBD1 (5 bases). The V gene lost 0 bases and the J gene lost 4 bases, with 16 bases spanning the gap. The CDR3 loop spans 16 amino acids. CDR1 and CDR2 (germline): SGHNT, YYREEE (reference sequence). The CDR3 reads CASSLAGAGSPTEAFF. The DNA of the CDR3 is TGTGCCAGCAGCTTGGCCGGGGCGGGATCTCCCACTGAAGCTTTCTTT. Filled out from reference TRBV5-4 and TRBJ1-1, the complete variable domain reads ETGVTQSPTHLIKTRGQQVTLRCSSQSGHNTVSWYQQALGQGPQFIFQYYREEENGRGNFPPRFSGLQFPNYSSELNVNALELDDSALYLCASSLAGAGSPTEAFFGQGTRLTVV.

This clone was observed a few times. The genes are TRBV30 and TRBJ2-1; possible D gene TRBD2, 6 bases. Trimming took 1 base from V and 10 from J, leaving 11 bases between them. CDR1 is GTSNPN, CDR2 SVGIG, per germline (reference sequence). The CDR3 loop spans 12 amino acids. This CDR3 reads CAWSGLRGEQFF. In DNA form, the CDR3 reads TGTGCCTGGAGTGGCTTACGGGGGGAGCAGTTCTTC.

The CDR3 region has the DNA TGCGCCAGCAGCCAAGAGCCCCCCGGGGCGGGGGGATCGGATACGCAGTATTTT. This sequence encodes CASSQEPPGAGGSDTQYF. The chain has TRBV4-1 and TRBJ2-3, with TRBD2 matching over 8 bases. The CDR3 loop spans 18 amino acids. Per germline, CDR1 MGHRA and CDR2 YSYEKL. Trimming at V came to 0 bases and at J to 6 bases, leaving 14 bases not matched to a gene.

The genes are TRBV6-4 and TRBJ1-2; TRBD1 matches at 8 bases. This CDR3 region has 14 residues. Germline CDR1 reads MRHNA; CDR2 reads SNTAGT. With V trimmed by 0 bases and J by 5 bases, 2 bases remained unmatched. The DNA for the CDR3 is TGTGCCAGCAGTGACTCCCAGGGGGCGTATGGCTACACCTTC. It encodes CASSDSQGAYGYTF.

The chain uses TRBV7-9 and TRBJ2-5, with a tentative D call TRBD1 (5 bases). The V and J ends lost 5 bases and 1 base respectively, with 17 bases between them. Germline CDR1 SEHNR, CDR2 FQNEAQ (reference sequence). This CDR3 is 16 amino acids long. In DNA form, the CDR3 reads TGTGCCAGCAGCCCGAGGTCGGCAGGGATCCAAGAGACCCAGTACTTC. This sequence encodes CASSPRSAGIQETQYF.

V is TRBV27 and J is TRBJ2-1; TRBD1 matches 9 bases. The CDR3 runs 15 residues. Germline V gene sequence: CDR1 MNHEY, CDR2 SMNVEV (reference sequence). Losses at the gene ends were 5 bases for V and 6 bases for J; bases not matched to a gene: 8. The CDR3 region is CASSPHGTGFNEQFF. CDR3 coding DNA: TGTGCCAGCAGTCCGCATGGGACAGGGTTCAATGAGCAGTTCTTC.

The chain is built from TRBV10-3 and TRBJ2-1; 13 bases are shared with TRBD2. The germline V gene encodes CDR1 ENHRY and CDR2 SYGVKD. The length of the CDR3 is 15 residues. Trimming took 9 bases from V and 9 from J; bases not matched to a gene: 11. The CDR3 nucleotides are TGTGCCATGGCCGGGACTAGCGGGATAGTTGGTGAGCAGTTCTTC. Its translation: CAMAGTSGIVGEQFF.

With respect to this clone: The junction does not match germline at one end; this may be a read error. The chain has TRBV6-1 and TRBJ1-2, with D hard to call. CDR1 is MNHNS and CDR2 is SASEGT in the germline V gene. The CDR3 totals 12 residues. The CDR3 DNA reads as TGTGCCAGCAGCGAAGGCATGGAGGGCTACACCTTC. Translated, it gives CASSEGMEGYTF.

This sequence joins TRBV10-1 and TRBJ1-1; D unresolved. The V gene's germline CDR1 is WNHNN and CDR2 SYGVQD (reference sequence). The CDR3 is made up of 16 amino acids. The V and J ends lost 11 bases and 1 base respectively, with 23 bases between them. CDR3 DNA: TGCGCCCTCCCTCTCCTTCGCGGAGGCGAGAACACTGAAGCTTTCTTT. It specifies CALPLLRGGENTEAFF.

The chain links TRBV7-2 to TRBJ2-1, with TRBD2 matching over 11 bases. In germline, CDR1 is SGHTA, CDR2 FQGNSA. The CDR3 is 16 residues long. J was trimmed by 4 bases and V by 6 bases; bases with no gene match: 8. The CDR3 DNA reads TGTGCCAGCAGACAAGGACTAGCGGGTAAATACAATGAGCAGTTCTTC. Protein sequence: CASRQGLAGKYNEQFF.

This rearrangement joins TRBV9 to TRBJ2-5, with 7 bases lining up with TRBD1. From germline, CDR1 is SGDLS and CDR2 YYNGEE. The CDR3 length is 14 residues. The junction had 5 bases not matched to a gene; V was cut back by 4 bases and J by 2 bases. The CDR3 coding sequence is TGTGCCAGCAGCCCGGACAGGTTGCAAGAGACCCAGTACTTC. Protein product: CASSPDRLQETQYF.

This clone was counted between two and nine times. V and J are TRBV14 and TRBJ1-1; D not certain. V lost 5 bases and J lost 0, with 7 bases in between. This CDR3 is 13 amino acids long. CDR1 SGHDN and CDR2 FVKESK come from the germline V gene. CDR3 protein: CASSNSMNTEAFF. In DNA form, the CDR3 reads TGTGCCAGCAGCAACAGTATGAACACTGAAGCTTTCTTT.